This is a list of T cell receptor beta chains from one sample in a study of CD8 T cells in ankylosing spondylitis. TCRdb reanalysed the 5' RACE reads using MiXCR and keeps one entry per CDR3 protein. The data show approximately 220,000 distinct CDR3 sequences, roughly a tenth seen once. The sample comprised blood, either unsorted or a sorted T cell fraction (not recorded which). The origin of the receptors is a male donor with ankylosing spondylitis or in good health (not recorded which). CDR3s leave out the opening cysteine and the closing phenylalanine or tryptophan. Each record gives: J gene, D gene, clone size, V gene, CDR3 length, CDR3 protein. D genes are given only for firm matches. Rows may omit the clone size; those that give it use once, few, many or a size class.

J gene: TRBJ1-1; D gene: TRBD1; clone size: few; V gene: TRBV3-1; CDR3 length: 12; CDR3 protein: ASSPRQGSSEAF
J gene: TRBJ2-7; D gene: -; clone size: -; V gene: TRBV13; CDR3 length: 13; CDR3 protein: ASSYAPEGPYEQY
J gene: TRBJ2-1; D gene: -; clone size: many; V gene: TRBV5-6; CDR3 length: 14; CDR3 protein: ASSPEGPTSYNEQF
J gene: TRBJ2-7; D gene: -; clone size: -; V gene: TRBV5-1; CDR3 length: 11; CDR3 protein: ASSPAGSYEQY
J gene: TRBJ2-7; D gene: TRBD1; clone size: -; V gene: TRBV2; CDR3 length: 10; CDR3 protein: ASTKTGDRTH
J gene: TRBJ2-1; D gene: -; clone size: many; V gene: TRBV11-2; CDR3 length: 12; CDR3 protein: ASSLEVTSNEQF
J gene: TRBJ1-6; D gene: -; clone size: many; V gene: TRBV20-1; CDR3 length: 13; CDR3 protein: SARGGSSYNSPLH
J gene: TRBJ2-4; D gene: -; clone size: many; V gene: TRBV12-3/TRBV12-4; CDR3 length: 16; CDR3 protein: ASSPPRGGGVAKNIQY
J gene: TRBJ2-4; D gene: TRBD2; clone size: -; V gene: TRBV7-2; CDR3 length: 10; CDR3 protein: ASSSGGIGQY
J gene: TRBJ1-4; D gene: -; clone size: many; V gene: TRBV5-5; CDR3 length: 13; CDR3 protein: ASTLERGFGEKLF